The rows below give T cell receptor beta chains drawn from one sample of a study of beta chain features in type 1 diabetes. Sequencing was performed with immunoSEQ multiplex PCR; in TCRdb, only in-frame clones are kept and a portion is missing. The sample comprises about 930,000 clones, 15% to 20% of which are singletons, and 0.02% to 0.025% rests with the top ten. The sample was naive CD4+ T cells from blood. The receptors derive from a woman younger than 30 in good health. The CDR3 runs from the conserved cysteine through the conserved F or W. The order of the fields is D gene, clone size, J gene, V gene, CDR3 protein, CDR3 DNA. D genes are given only for firm matches. Where a row states a size, it is once, few, many or the class of an expanded clone; other rows omit it.

D: NA; size: few; J: TRBJ1-1; V: TRBV29-1; CDR3: CSVVGQRNTEAFF; DNA: TGCAGCGTTGTAGGCCAGAGGAACACTGAAGCTTTCTTT
D: TRBD2; size: NA; J: TRBJ2-1; V: TRBV14; CDR3: CASSEGSGSYNEQFF; DNA: TGTGCCAGCAGCGAAGGGAGCGGGAGCTACAATGAGCAGTTCTTC
D: TRBD2; size: few; J: TRBJ2-3; V: TRBV27; CDR3: CASSSLAGGPGDNTQYF; DNA: TGTGCCAGCAGTTCGTTAGCGGGAGGGCCAGGGGACAATACGCAGTATTTT
D: NA; size: NA; J: TRBJ1-4; V: TRBV7-9; CDR3: CASSLVLGAEKLFF; DNA: TGTGCCAGCAGCTTAGTCTTGGGAGCTGAAAAACTGTTTTTT
D: NA; size: few; J: TRBJ2-5; V: TRBV5-1; CDR3: CASSFSSQGTQYF; DNA: TGCGCCAGCAGCTTTTCCTCGCAAGGGACCCAGTACTTC
D: NA; size: few; J: TRBJ2-5; V: TRBV11-2; CDR3: CASSFAAIQTQYF; DNA: TGTGCCAGCAGCTTCGCAGCGATTCAGACCCAGTACTTC
D: NA; size: NA; J: TRBJ2-7; V: TRBV10-3; CDR3: CAISAATYEQYF; DNA: TGTGCCATCAGTGCGGCAACCTACGAGCAGTACTTC
D: NA; size: NA; J: TRBJ2-7; V: TRBV7-2; CDR3: CASSSNQGFEYEQYF; DNA: TGTGCCAGCAGCTCCAATCAGGGTTTTGAGTACGAGCAGTACTTC
D: TRBD2; size: NA; J: TRBJ2-1; V: TRBV18; CDR3: CASSPVTSGRANEQFF; DNA: TGTGCCAGCTCACCGGTGACTAGCGGGAGGGCGAATGAGCAGTTCTTC
D: TRBD2; size: few; J: TRBJ2-1; V: TRBV2; CDR3: CASSGGLDDEQFF; DNA: TGTGCCAGCAGTGGGGGACTAGATGATGAGCAGTTCTTC
D: TRBD1; size: NA; J: TRBJ2-7; V: TRBV27; CDR3: CASSSYGTGRYEQYF; DNA: TGTGCCAGCAGTTCATACGGGACAGGTCGATACGAGCAGTACTTC
D: NA; size: NA; J: TRBJ2-5; V: TRBV6-5; CDR3: CASSYGRGLETQYF; DNA: TGTGCCAGCAGTTACGGGCGGGGTTTGGAGACCCAGTACTTC
D: TRBD1; size: few; J: TRBJ1-1; V: TRBV2; CDR3: CASQGEGGTEAFF; DNA: TGTGCCAGTCAGGGGGAGGGTGGCACTGAAGCTTTCTTT
D: NA; size: NA; J: TRBJ2-6; V: TRBV28; CDR3: CASRRPGFDSGANVLTF; DNA: TGTGCCAGCAGACGGCCAGGGTTCGACTCTGGGGCCAACGTCCTGACTTTC
D: TRBD1; size: NA; J: TRBJ2-1; V: TRBV27; CDR3: CASSMTGGFFNEQFF; DNA: TGTGCCAGCAGTATGACAGGGGGATTTTTCAATGAGCAGTTCTTC